Included here is one TCR beta chain sequence, with context. The antigen remains unidentified. Carrying UMI labels, the TRB cDNA libraries were prepared through 5' RACE. Following a re-call of the 5' RACE reads, TCRdb has one entry per CDR3 protein and lacks DNA. The listing contains roughly 110,000 distinct CDR3 sequences. This sample is drawn from a study of CXCR3-negative and CXCR3-positive naive CD8 T cells. Study-wide points: Memory cells showed distinct TRBV-TRBJ patterns, while the two naive subsets matched. Surface CD5 was comparable between naive subsets; TCR strength was inferred from TRB CDR3 properties. A higher hydrophobicity marked the TRB CDR3s of CXCR3-positive naive cells versus CXCR3-negative naive cells.

All CD8+ T cell subsets were sorted in triplicate at some 300,000 cells each. CD45RO-CCR7+CD27+CD95- cells counted as naive CD8+ T cells. Sequencing was performed on naive CXCR3+ CD8+ T cells from blood. Indicated subset: CD45RO-CCR7+CD27+CD95- naive CD8+ T cells expressing CXCR3 (TNR3+). The clonotype originates from a human donor in good health. Some clones in this sample may be carry-over from other donors' samples.

CDR3 residues: CASSQDLGAPRSPLHF. The chain has TRBV4-3 and TRBJ1-6. Per germline, CDR1 LGHNA and CDR2 YSLEER. CDR3 size: 16 residues.